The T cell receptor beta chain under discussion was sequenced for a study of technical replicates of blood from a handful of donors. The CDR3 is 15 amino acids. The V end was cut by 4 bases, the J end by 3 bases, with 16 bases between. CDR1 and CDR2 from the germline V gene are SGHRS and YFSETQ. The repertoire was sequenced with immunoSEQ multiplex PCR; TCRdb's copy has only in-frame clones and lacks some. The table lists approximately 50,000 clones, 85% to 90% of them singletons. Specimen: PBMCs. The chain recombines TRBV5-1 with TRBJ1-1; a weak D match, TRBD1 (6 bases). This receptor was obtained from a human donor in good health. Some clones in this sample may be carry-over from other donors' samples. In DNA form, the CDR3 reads TGCGCCAGCAGCCTTACTCAGGGGAGGGACACTGAAGCTTTCTTT. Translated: CASSLTQGRDTEAFF.